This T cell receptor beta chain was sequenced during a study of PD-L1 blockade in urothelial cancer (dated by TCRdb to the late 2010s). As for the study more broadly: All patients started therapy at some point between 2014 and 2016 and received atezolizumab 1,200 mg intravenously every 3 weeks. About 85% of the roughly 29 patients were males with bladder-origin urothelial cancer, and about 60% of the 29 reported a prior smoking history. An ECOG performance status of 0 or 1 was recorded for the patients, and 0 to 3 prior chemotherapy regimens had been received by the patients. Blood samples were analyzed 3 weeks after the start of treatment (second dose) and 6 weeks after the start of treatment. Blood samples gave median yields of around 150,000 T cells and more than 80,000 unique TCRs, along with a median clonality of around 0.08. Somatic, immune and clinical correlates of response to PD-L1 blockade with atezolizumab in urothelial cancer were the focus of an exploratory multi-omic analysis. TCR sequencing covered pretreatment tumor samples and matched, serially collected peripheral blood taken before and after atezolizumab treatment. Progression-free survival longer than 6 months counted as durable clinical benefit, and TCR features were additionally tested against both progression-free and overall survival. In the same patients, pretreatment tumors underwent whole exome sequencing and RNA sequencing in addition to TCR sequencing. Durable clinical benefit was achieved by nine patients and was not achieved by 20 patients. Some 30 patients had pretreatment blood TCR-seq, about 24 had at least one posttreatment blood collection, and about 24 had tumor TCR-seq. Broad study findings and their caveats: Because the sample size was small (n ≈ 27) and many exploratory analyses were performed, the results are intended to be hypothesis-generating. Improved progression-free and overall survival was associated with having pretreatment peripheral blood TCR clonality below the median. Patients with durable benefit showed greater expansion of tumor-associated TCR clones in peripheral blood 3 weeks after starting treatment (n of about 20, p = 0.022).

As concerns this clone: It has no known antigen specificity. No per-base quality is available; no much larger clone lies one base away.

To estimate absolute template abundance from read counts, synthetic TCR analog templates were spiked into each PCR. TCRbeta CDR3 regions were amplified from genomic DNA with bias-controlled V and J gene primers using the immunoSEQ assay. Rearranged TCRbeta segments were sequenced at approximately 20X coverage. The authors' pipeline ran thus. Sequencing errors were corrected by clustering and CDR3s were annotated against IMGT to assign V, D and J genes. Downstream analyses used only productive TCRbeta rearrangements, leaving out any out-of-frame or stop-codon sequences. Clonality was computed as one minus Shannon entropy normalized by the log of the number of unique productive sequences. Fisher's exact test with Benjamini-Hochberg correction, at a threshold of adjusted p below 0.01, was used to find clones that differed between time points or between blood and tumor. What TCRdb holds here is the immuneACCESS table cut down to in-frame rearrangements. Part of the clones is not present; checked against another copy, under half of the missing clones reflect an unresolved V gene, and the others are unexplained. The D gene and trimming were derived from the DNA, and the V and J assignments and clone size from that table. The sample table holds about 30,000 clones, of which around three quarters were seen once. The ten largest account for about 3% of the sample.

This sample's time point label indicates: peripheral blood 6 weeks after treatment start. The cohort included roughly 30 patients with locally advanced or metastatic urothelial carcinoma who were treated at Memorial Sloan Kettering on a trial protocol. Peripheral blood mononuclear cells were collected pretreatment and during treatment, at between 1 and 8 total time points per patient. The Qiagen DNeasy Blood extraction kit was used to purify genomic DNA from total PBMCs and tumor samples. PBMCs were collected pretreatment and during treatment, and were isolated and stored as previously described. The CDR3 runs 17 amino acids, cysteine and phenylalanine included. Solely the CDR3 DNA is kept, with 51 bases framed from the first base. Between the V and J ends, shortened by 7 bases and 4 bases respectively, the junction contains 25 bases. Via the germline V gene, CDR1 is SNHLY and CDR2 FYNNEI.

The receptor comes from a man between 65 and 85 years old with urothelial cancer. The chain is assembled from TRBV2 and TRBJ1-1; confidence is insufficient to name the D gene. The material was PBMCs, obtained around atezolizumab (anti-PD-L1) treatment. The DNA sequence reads TGTGCCAGCAATCTTGGGAGGGCCCCTCGGAAGGCCACTGAAGCTTTCTTT. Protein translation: CASNLGRAPRKATEAFF.